A single sample is the source of the 18 T cell receptor beta chains below, sequenced in a study of T-cell reconstitution after alpha-beta-depleted transplantation in children. During its preparation, the TCRbeta library received unique molecular identifiers. TCRdb reprocessed the PCR reads with MiXCR, giving one entry per CDR3 protein. The sample contains about 350,000 distinct CDR3 sequences, around 15% of which appear only once. Sequenced here: PBMCs, mostly from graft donor cells, sampled 360 days after TCRalphabeta/CD19-depleted stem cell transplant. These receptors were taken from a male patient between 2 and 10 years old who had a stem cell transplant for acute lymphoblastic leukemia, so the T cells may come from the graft donor.

This chain joins TRBV29-1 and TRBJ2-7; 9 bases are a match to TRBD2. CDR1 and CDR2 from the germline V gene are SQVTM and ANQGSEA. V shed 6 bases and J 3 bases; nucleotides not matched to a gene: 15. The CDR3 is 16 residues long. The CDR3 DNA reads TGCAGCGTGTTGGGTCAAAGCGGGAGGTCCCTCTACGAGCAGTACTTC. It specifies CSVLGQSGRSLYEQYF.

The chain joins TRBV4-3 to TRBJ2-7; TRBD2 is a possible D gene (5 bases). This CDR3 spans 16 amino acids. CDR1 and CDR2 from the germline V gene are LGHNA and YSLEER. The V gene lost 1 base and the J gene lost 3 bases, with 16 bases spanning the gap. CDR3 residues: CASSQVSAKGGYEQYF. The CDR3 nucleotides read TGCGCCAGCAGCCAAGTTTCGGCCAAAGGAGGCTACGAGCAGTACTTC.

The rearrangement links TRBV7-9 to TRBJ2-3; a weak D match, TRBD2 (6 bases). This CDR3 is built from 13 residues. The ends were cut back, 8 bases at V and 8 bases at J, with 17 bases in the middle. CDR1 is SEHNR and CDR2 is FQNEAQ in the germline V gene (reference sequence). CDR3 DNA: TGTGCCAGCGCGCGGGGTTCCCGGGGTACGCAGTATTTT. It encodes CASARGSRGTQYF.

This clonotype was seen ten or more times. The rearrangement joins TRBV28 to TRBJ2-7; unclear D gene. The length of the CDR3 is 10 residues. Per the germline V gene, CDR1 is MDHEN and CDR2 is SYDVKM. Trimming removed 9 bases at V and 5 bases at J, with 8 bases between. DNA of the CDR3: TGTGCCAGTACCGGACACGAGCAGTACTTC. Protein product: CASTGHEQYF.

This clonotype showed up just a few times. The chain links TRBV20-1 to TRBJ2-7, with unresolved D. The CDR3 spans 11 residues. Between the trimmed V and J ends, which lost 2 bases and 3 bases, there was a span of 5 bases. Germline CDR1 DFQATT, CDR2 SNEGSKA (reference sequence). Here the CDR3 DNA reads TGCAGTGCTAGATTCCGCTACGAGCAGTACTTC. Translation: CSARFRYEQYF.

The table lists this clonotype with a few counts. DNA for the CDR3: TGTGCCAGCAGTTTAGTTGGCAGGGGCGAGCAGTACTTC. Translating gives CASSLVGRGEQYF. The chain joins TRBV12-3 or TRBV12-4 to TRBJ2-7; possibly TRBD1 for D (6 bases). The V end was cut by 1 base, the J end by 6 bases, with 10 bases between. CDR3 length equals 13 residues.

The V call is TRBV4-3, the J call TRBJ2-3; a weak D match, TRBD2 (5 bases). CDR1 and CDR2 (germline): LGHNA, YSLEER. The CDR3 loop spans 13 amino acids. V lost 1 base and J lost 7, with 9 bases in between. The CDR3: CASSQVRGHTQYF. CDR3 DNA: TGCGCCAGCAGCCAAGTCCGAGGGCATACGCAGTATTTT.

A remark on this clonotype: Since no conserved phenylalanine or tryptophan closes the CDR3, a read error is the likely cause. V gene TRBV12-3 or TRBV12-4 combines with J gene TRBJ2-7; perhaps TRBD1 as D (5 bases). The CDR3 consists of 13 residues. Trimming took off 2 bases at V and 4 bases at J, with 9 bases between the two ends. CDR3 DNA: TGTGCCAGCAGTTTACAGGGTTTTTACGAGCAGTACTAC. This sequence encodes CASSLQGFYEQYY.

The V and J genes are TRBV9 and TRBJ1-6; D gene ambiguous. Between the trimmed V and J ends, which lost 3 bases and 9 bases, there was a span of 13 bases. The CDR3 is 14 residues long. Germline assignment: CDR1 SGDLS and CDR2 YYNGEE. This CDR3 is CASSAAVARSPLHF. In nucleotides, the CDR3 is TGTGCCAGCAGCGCGGCCGTAGCTCGTTCACCCCTCCACTTT.

In nucleotides, the CDR3 is TGCGCCAGCAGCCAAGGAGTCCAGGCCGCCTACGAGCAGTACTTC. It translates to CASSQGVQAAYEQYF. The V gene is TRBV4-3, the J gene TRBJ2-7; D remains ambiguous. The germline gives CDR1 LGHNA, CDR2 YSLEER. The V gene lost 1 base and the J gene lost 2 bases, with 12 bases spanning the gap. CDR3 length equals 15 residues.

This clonotype was seen a handful of times. The J gene is TRBJ2-7, the V gene TRBV6-5; D not certain. The germline V and J ends were trimmed by 2 bases and 6 bases, with 20 bases remaining between them. The CDR3 has 16 amino acids. Germline CDR1 reads MNHEY; CDR2 reads SVGAGI. The CDR3 region is CASSYAQGLSKGEQYF. The CDR3, as DNA: TGTGCCAGCAGTTACGCTCAAGGGTTGTCAAAAGGCGAGCAGTACTTC.

This clonotype was picked up a small number of times. The chain couples TRBV9 to TRBJ2-3; 8 nucleotides line up with TRBD1. This CDR3 is built from 15 residues. V was pared by 2 bases and J by 0 bases, with 2 bases of the junction left unmatched. Per the germline V gene, CDR1 is SGDLS and CDR2 is YYNGEE. The CDR3 DNA is TGTGCCAGCAGCGTTCAGGGGGCTAGCACAGATACGCAGTATTTT. This gives the protein CASSVQGASTDTQYF.

The chain couples TRBV4-2 to TRBJ2-2; D gene ambiguous. This CDR3 spans 14 amino acids. The V end lost 1 base, the J end lost 7 bases, and 10 bases lay between the germline ends. Germline V gene sequence: CDR1 LGHNA, CDR2 YNFKEQ. CDR3 in DNA: TGTGCCAGCAGCCAAGGGGGTCTGGGCGGGGAGCTGTTTTTT. This gives the protein CASSQGGLGGELFF.

The chain couples TRBV6-5 to TRBJ2-6; no reliable D call. Germline V gene sequence: CDR1 MNHEY, CDR2 SVGAGI. There are 13 residues in the CDR3. V was clipped by 6 bases and J by 2 bases, with 5 bases between them. Written as DNA, the CDR3 is TGTGCCAGCAGGTCTCCTGGGGCCAACGTCCTGACTTTC. This translates into CASRSPGANVLTF.

The sample holds a few counts of this clonotype. This sequence joins TRBV4-1 and TRBJ2-2, with 8 bases lining up with TRBD1. Germline loops: CDR1 MGHRA, CDR2 YSYEKL. The CDR3 is 15 amino acids. V lost 4 bases to trimming and J lost 5 bases; unmatched junction nucleotides: 6. CDR3 bases: TGCGCCAGCAGCCTAGGACAGGGCAGAACCGGGGAGCTGTTTTTT. Its protein product is CASSLGQGRTGELFF.

This clonotype was found a few times. The chain links TRBV4-1 to TRBJ1-5; D is unclear. Looked up from germline, CDR1 is MGHRA and CDR2 is YSYEKL. V dropped 4 bases and J dropped 5 bases, with 15 bases sitting between them. The CDR3 spans 15 residues. The DNA of the CDR3 is TGCGCCAGCAGCCCCGAGGCGGGATTCGATCAGCCCCAGCATTTT. This gives the protein CASSPEAGFDQPQHF.

There are a few counts of this clonotype. The genes are TRBV4-2 and TRBJ1-5, with D perhaps matching TRBD1 (5 bases). The CDR3 spans 14 residues. Germline loops: CDR1 LGHNA, CDR2 YNFKEQ. Trimming removed 0 bases at V and 10 bases at J, with 13 bases between. CDR3 DNA: TGTGCCAGCAGCCAAGAGGCAGGGAGCACCCCCCAGCATTTT. Translation gives CASSQEAGSTPQHF.

The CDR3 reads CASSDPTSGTYEQYF. CDR3 in DNA: TGTGCCAGCAGCGACCCTACCAGCGGCACCTACGAGCAGTACTTC. The V gene is TRBV9, the J gene TRBJ2-7, with D perhaps matching TRBD2 (5 bases). The CDR3 has 15 residues. The V gene's germline CDR1 is SGDLS and CDR2 YYNGEE. Trimming took off 3 bases at V and 2 bases at J, with 15 bases between the two ends.